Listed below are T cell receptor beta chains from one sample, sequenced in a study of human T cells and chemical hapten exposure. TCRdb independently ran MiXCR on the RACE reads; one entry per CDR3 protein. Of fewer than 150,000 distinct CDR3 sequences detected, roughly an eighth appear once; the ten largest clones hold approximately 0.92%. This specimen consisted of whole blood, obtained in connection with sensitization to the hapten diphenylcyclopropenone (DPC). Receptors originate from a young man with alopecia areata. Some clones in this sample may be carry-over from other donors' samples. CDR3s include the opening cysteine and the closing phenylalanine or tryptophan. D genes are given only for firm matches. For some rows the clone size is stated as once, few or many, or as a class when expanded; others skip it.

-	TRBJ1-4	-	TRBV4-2	CASSQDRAGLQEKLFF	TGTGCCAGCAGCCAAGACCGGGCGGGACTTCAAGAAAAACTGTTTTTT
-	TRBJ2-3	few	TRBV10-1	CASSGLRTDTQYF	TGCGCCAGCAGTGGGCTTCGCACAGATACGCAGTATTTT
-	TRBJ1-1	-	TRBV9	CASSVVTGTEAFF	TGTGCCAGCAGCGTAGTTACCGGGACTGAAGCTTTCTTT
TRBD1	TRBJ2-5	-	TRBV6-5	CASSYTDRGHQETQYF	TGTGCCAGCAGTTACACGGACAGGGGGCACCAAGAGACCCAGTACTTC
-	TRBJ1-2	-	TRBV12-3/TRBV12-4	CASSLARSGNYGYTF	TGTGCCAGCAGTCTGGCCCGATCCGGGAACTATGGCTACACCTTC
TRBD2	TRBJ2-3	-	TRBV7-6	CASSRSGGVRRTDTQYF	TGTGCCAGCAGTCGCAGCGGGGGAGTCCGACGCACAGATACGCAGTATTTT
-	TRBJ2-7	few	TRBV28	CASSLAAVTNSYEQYF	TGTGCCAGCAGTTTAGCGGCAGTTACGAACTCCTACGAGCAGTACTTC
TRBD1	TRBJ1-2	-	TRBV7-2	CASSLGRQGKSGYTF	TGTGCCAGCAGCTTAGGGAGACAGGGTAAATCCGGCTACACCTTC
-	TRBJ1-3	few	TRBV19	CASGGTSGNTIYF	TGTGCCAGTGGGGGAACCTCTGGAAACACCATATATTTT
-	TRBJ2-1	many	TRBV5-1	CASSTLSGLSSYNEQFF	TGCGCCAGCAGCACCTTGAGCGGGCTGAGCTCCTACAATGAGCAGTTCTTC
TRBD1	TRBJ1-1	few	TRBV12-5	CASVGDGTVNTEAFF	TGTGCTAGTGTCGGCGATGGGACAGTCAACACTGAAGCTTTCTTT